This is a list of T cell receptor beta chains from one sample in a study of graft-versus-host responses after intestinal transplantation. These TCRs' antigens remain unknown. Clones were sequenced by immunoSEQ multiplex PCR, and TCRdb holds only the in-frame ones, with some missing. The sample records tens of thousands of clones, less than 90% being singletons. Sequencing was performed on unstimulated CD4+ T cells sorted from spleen or lymph node cells, taken before transplant. Source of these receptors: a human donor who was the organ donor for an intestinal transplant. Each CDR3 is given with its conserved first and last residue. A D gene is named only where the DNA matches it firmly. Clone size is given for some rows only: seen once, a few or many times, or a class if the clone is expanded.

size: -
J: TRBJ2-3
V: TRBV4-1
D: TRBD1
DNA: TGCGCCAGCAGCCAAGCCGCGACAGGGGGCTTCACAGATACGCAGTATTTT
CDR3: CASSQAATGGFTDTQYF

size: -
J: TRBJ2-3
V: TRBV14
D: -
DNA: TGTGCCAGCAGCCAAGATAACGGGGATACGCAGTATTTT
CDR3: CASSQDNGDTQYF

size: -
J: TRBJ1-1
V: TRBV5-4
D: TRBD1
DNA: TGTGCCAGCAGCACGATACAGGGGGATCAGGAAGCTTTCTTT
CDR3: CASSTIQGDQEAFF

size: -
J: TRBJ2-2
V: TRBV11-3
D: -
DNA: TGTGCCAGCAGCTCCAGGGGCCTAACCGGGGAGCTGTTTTTT
CDR3: CASSSRGLTGELFF

size: -
J: TRBJ1-5
V: TRBV5-4
D: TRBD1
DNA: TGTGCCAGCAGCGTTACCGGGACAGGGGACAATCAGCCCCAGCATTTT
CDR3: CASSVTGTGDNQPQHF

size: -
J: TRBJ2-3
V: TRBV9
D: TRBD1
DNA: TGTGCCAGCAGCGCAACAGGGGGCAGCACAGATACGCAGTATTTT
CDR3: CASSATGGSTDTQYF

size: few
J: TRBJ2-5
V: TRBV25-1
D: -
DNA: TGTGCCAGCAGTGTGAGCCCGGAGACCCAGTACTTC
CDR3: CASSVSPETQYF

size: -
J: TRBJ2-5
V: TRBV6-5
D: TRBD2
DNA: TGTGCCAGCAGCCCAGGACTAGCAGAGACCCAGTACTTC
CDR3: CASSPGLAETQYF

size: -
J: TRBJ2-7
V: TRBV4-2
D: -
DNA: TGTGCCAGCAGCCAAGACCCCGTCCCCTACGAGCAGTACTTC
CDR3: CASSQDPVPYEQYF

size: -
J: TRBJ2-1
V: TRBV9
D: TRBD2
DNA: TGTGCCAGCAGCGTAGCAGGACTAGCGGCCACATCCTACAATGAGCAGTTCTTC
CDR3: CASSVAGLAATSYNEQFF

size: -
J: TRBJ1-2
V: TRBV2
D: -
DNA: TGTGCCAGCAGTGACAGGAACTATGGCTACACCTTC
CDR3: CASSDRNYGYTF

size: -
J: TRBJ1-4
V: TRBV28
D: -
DNA: TGTGCCAGCAGTACCCCAGGGGCCGAAAAACTGTTTTTT
CDR3: CASSTPGAEKLFF

size: -
J: TRBJ1-5
V: TRBV7-6
D: -
DNA: TGTGCCAGCAGCCCAGGTGTAGGTCAGCCCCAGCATTTT
CDR3: CASSPGVGQPQHF